This entry is about one TCR beta chain. The data stem from a study of somatic mutations in cytotoxic T cells in rheumatoid arthritis. The method was immunoSEQ multiplex PCR; TCRdb's version includes in-frame clones alone and lacks a portion of them. The table includes about 15,000 clones, 75% to 95% detected once. Purity of the CD4+ and CD8+ cells, isolated by positive magnetic bead selection, was checked by flow cytometry. The sequencing input was CD4+ T cells sorted from blood. The receptor's source is a man between 65 and 85 years old with rheumatoid arthritis.

The CDR3 here is CASRGGIFYGYTF. The DNA of the CDR3 is TGTGCCAGCAGAGGGGGAATCTTCTATGGCTACACCTTC. The chain combines TRBV6-5 with TRBJ1-2; tentative D call: TRBD1 (6 bases). V was cut by 6 bases and J by 4 bases, with 12 bases left in between. CDR1 is MNHEY, CDR2 SVGAGI, per germline. The CDR3 contains 13 residues.